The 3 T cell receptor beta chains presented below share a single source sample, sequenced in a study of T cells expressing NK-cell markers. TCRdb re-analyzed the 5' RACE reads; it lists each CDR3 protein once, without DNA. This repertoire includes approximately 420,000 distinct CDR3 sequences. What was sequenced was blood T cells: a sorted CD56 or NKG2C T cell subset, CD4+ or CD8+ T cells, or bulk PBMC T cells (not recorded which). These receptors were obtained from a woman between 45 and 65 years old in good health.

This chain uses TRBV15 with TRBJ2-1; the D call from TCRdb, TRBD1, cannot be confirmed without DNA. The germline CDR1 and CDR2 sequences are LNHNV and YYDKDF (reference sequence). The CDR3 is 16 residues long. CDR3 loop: CATSREQGRGYNEQFF.

CDR3 region: CASSQETRGGNTEAFF. The chain recombines TRBV4-2 with TRBJ1-1; TCRdb's D gene call, TRBD1, goes unchecked for lack of DNA. The CDR3 totals 16 residues. The germline gives CDR1 LGHNA, CDR2 YNFKEQ.

CDR3: CASSLGTGWPDTQYF. The rearrangement links TRBV27 to TRBJ2-3; the TRBD1 assignment by TCRdb is unverifiable without DNA. The germline gives CDR1 MNHEY, CDR2 SMNVEV (reference sequence). The CDR3 is 15 residues long.